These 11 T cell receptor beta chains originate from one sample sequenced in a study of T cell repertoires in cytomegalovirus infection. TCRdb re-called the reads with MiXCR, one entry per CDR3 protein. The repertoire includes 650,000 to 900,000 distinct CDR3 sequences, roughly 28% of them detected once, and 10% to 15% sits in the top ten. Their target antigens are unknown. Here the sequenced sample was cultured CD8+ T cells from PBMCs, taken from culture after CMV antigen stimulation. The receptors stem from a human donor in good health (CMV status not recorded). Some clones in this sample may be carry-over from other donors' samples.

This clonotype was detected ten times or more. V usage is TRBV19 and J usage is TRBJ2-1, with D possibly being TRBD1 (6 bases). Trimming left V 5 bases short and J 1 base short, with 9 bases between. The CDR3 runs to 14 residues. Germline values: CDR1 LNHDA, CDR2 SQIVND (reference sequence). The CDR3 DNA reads TGTGCCAGTAGTGAAGGGGGTTCCTACAATGAGCAGTTCTTC. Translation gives CASSEGGSYNEQFF.

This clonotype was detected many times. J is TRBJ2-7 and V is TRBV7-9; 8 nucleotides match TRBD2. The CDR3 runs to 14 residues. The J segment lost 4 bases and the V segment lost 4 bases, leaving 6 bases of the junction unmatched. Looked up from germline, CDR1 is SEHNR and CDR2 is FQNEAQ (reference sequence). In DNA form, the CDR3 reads TGTGCCAGCAGCTCGGGGGGGCATCGGTACGAGCAGTACGTC. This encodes CASSSGGHRYEQYV.

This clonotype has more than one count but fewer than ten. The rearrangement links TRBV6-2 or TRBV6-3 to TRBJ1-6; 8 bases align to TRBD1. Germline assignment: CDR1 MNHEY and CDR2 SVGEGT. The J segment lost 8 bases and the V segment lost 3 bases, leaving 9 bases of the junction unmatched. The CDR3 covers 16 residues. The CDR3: CASSYTDRGFDSPLHF. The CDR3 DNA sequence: TGTGCCAGCAGTTATACCGACAGGGGATTTGATTCACCCCTCCACTTT.

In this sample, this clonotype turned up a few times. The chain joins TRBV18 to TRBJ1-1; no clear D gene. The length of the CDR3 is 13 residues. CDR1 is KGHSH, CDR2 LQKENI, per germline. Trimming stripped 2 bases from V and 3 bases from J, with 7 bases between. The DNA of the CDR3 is TGTGCCAGCTCACCATTAGTACACACTGAAGCTTTCTTT. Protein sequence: CASSPLVHTEAFF. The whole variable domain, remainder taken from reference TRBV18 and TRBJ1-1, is NAGVMQNPRHLVRRRGQEARLRCSPMKGHSHVYWYRQLPEEGLKFMVYLQKENIIDESGMPKERFSAEFPKEGPSILRIQQVVRGDSAAYFCASSPLVHTEAFFGQGTRLTVV.

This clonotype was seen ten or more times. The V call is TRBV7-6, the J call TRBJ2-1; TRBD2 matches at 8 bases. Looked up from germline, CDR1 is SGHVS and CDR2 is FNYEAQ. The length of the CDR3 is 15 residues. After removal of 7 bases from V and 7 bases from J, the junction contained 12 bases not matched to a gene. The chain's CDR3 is CASTKPGGGRNEQFF. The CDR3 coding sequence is TGTGCCAGCACAAAGCCGGGGGGGGGCCGGAATGAGCAGTTCTTC.

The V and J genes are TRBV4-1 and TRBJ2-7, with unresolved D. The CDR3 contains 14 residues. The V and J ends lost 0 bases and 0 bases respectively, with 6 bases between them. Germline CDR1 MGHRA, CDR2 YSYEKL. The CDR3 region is CASSQDRSSYEQYF. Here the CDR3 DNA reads TGCGCCAGCAGCCAAGATAGGTCCTCCTACGAGCAGTACTTC.

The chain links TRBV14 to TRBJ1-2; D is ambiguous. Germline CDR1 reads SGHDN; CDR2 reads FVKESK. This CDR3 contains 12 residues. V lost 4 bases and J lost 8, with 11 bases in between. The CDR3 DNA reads TGTGCCAGCAGCCTCCAGGACGAAGGCTACACCTTC. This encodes CASSLQDEGYTF.

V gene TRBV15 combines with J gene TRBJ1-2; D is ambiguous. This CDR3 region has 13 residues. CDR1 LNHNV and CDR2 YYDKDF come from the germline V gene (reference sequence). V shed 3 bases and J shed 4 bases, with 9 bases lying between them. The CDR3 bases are TGTGCCACCAGCAGCCGGAGGGTCTATGGCTACACCTTC. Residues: CATSSRRVYGYTF. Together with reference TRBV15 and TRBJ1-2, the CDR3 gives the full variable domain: DAMVIQNPRYQVTQFGKPVTLSCSQTLNHNVMYWYQQKSSQAPKLLFHYYDKDFNNEADTPDNFQSRRPNTSFCFLDIRSPGLGDTAMYLCATSSRRVYGYTFGSGTRLTVV.

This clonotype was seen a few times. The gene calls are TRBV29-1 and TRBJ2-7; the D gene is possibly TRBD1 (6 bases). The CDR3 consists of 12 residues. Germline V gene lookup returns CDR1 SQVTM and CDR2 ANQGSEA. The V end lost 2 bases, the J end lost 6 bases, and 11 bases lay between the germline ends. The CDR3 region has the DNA TGCAGCGTTGAATTTATAGGGGGCGAGCAGTACTTC. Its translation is CSVEFIGGEQYF.

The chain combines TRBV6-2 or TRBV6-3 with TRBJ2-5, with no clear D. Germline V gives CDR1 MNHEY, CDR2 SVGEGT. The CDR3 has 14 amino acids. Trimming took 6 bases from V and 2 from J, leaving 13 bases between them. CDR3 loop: CASSRLTRQETQYF. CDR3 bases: TGTGCCAGCAGCAGACTCACACGGCAAGAGACCCAGTACTTC.

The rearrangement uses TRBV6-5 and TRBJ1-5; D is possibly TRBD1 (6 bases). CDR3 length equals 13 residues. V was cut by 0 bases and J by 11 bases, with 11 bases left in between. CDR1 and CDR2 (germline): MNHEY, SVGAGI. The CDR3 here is CASSYSRGDTQHF. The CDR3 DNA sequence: TGTGCCAGCAGTTACTCGAGGGGGGACACCCAGCATTTT.